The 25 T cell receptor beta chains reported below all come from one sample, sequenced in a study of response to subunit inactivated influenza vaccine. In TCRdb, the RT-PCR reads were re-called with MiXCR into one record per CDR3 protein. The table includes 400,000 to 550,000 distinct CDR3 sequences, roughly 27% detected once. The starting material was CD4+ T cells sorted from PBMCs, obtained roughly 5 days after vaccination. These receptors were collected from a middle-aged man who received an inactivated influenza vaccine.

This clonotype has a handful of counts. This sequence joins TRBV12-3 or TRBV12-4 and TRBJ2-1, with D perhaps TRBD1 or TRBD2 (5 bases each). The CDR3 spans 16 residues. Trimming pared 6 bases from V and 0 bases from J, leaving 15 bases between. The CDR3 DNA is TGTGCCAGCAGGCACAGGACTGGAAGCTCCTACAATGAGCAGTTCTTC. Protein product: CASRHRTGSSYNEQFF.

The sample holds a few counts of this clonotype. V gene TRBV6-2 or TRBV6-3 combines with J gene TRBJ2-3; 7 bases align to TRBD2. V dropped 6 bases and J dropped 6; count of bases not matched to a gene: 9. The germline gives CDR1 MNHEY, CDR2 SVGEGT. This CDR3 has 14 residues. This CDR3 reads CASRKAGAGDTQYF. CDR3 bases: TGTGCCAGCAGAAAGGCGGGAGCGGGTGATACGCAGTATTTT.

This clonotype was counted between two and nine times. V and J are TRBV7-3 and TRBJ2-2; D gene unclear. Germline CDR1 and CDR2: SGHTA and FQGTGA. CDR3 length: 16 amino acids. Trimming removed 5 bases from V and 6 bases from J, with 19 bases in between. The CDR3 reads CASSPRPRPGPGELFF. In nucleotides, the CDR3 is TGTGCCAGCAGCCCCAGACCCCGCCCAGGTCCCGGGGAGCTGTTTTTT.

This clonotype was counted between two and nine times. The chain's CDR3 is CASSEGQSVREQYF. The CDR3 DNA reads as TGTGCCAGCAGCGAGGGACAGTCTGTAAGGGAGCAGTACTTC. J is TRBJ2-7 and V is TRBV7-6; 7 bases match TRBD1. Germline-derived CDR1 and CDR2 are SGHVS and FNYEAQ. This CDR3 contains 14 residues. The V and J ends lost 5 bases and 7 bases, in that order; junction bases with no gene match: 11.

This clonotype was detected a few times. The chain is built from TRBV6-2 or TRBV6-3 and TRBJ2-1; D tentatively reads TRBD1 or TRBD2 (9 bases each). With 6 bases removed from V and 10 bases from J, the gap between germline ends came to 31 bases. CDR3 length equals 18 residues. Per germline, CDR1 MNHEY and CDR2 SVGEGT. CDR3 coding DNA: TGTGCCAGCAGACGGGACAGGGAGATATCCGGGACTAGCAGCGAGCAGTTCTTC. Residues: CASRRDREISGTSSEQFF.

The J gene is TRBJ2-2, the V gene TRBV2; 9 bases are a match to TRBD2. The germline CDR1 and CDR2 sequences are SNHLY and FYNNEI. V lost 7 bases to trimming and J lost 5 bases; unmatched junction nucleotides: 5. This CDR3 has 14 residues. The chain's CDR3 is CASTGTSPTGELFF. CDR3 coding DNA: TGTGCCAGCACAGGGACTAGCCCAACCGGGGAGCTGTTTTTT.

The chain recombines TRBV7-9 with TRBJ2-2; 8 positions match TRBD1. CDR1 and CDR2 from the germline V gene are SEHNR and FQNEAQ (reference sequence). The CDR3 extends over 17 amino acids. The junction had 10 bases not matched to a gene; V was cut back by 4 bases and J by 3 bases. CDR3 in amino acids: CASSSLSHRGDTGELFF. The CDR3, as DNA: TGTGCCAGCAGCTCTCTAAGTCACAGGGGGGACACCGGGGAGCTGTTTTTT.

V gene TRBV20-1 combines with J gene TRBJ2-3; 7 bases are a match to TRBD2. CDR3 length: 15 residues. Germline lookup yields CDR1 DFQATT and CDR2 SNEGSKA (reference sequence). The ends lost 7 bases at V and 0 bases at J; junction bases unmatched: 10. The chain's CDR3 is CSGPQERDSTDTQYF. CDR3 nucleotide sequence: TGCAGTGGGCCTCAGGAGCGGGATAGCACAGATACGCAGTATTTT.

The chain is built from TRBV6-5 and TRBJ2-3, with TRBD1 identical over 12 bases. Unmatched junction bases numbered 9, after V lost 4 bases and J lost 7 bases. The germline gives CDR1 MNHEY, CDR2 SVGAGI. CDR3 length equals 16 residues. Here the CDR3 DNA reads TGTGCCAGCAGTTCGTCAGGGACAGGGGGCCTATATACGCAGTATTTT. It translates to CASSSSGTGGLYTQYF.

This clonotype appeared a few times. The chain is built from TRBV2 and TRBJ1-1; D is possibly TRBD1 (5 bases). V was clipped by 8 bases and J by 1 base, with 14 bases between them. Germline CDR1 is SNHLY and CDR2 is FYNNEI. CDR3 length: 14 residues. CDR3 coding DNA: TGTGCCAGCTTGCCGCAGGGTGGGAACACTGAAGCTTTCTTT. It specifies CASLPQGGNTEAFF.

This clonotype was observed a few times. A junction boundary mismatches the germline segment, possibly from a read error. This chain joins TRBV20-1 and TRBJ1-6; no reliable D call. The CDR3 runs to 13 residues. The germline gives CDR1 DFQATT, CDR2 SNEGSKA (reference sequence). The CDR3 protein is CSAPRASNSPLHF. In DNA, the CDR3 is TGCAGTGCCCCTCGGGCCAGCAATTCACCCCTCCATTTT.

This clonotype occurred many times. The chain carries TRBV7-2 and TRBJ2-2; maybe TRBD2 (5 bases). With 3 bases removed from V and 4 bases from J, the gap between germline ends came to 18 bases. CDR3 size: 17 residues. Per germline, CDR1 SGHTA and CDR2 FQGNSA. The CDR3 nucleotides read TGTGCCAGCAGCTTTGGAAACGGCGTAGCGTCCACCGGGGAGCTGTTTTTT. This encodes CASSFGNGVASTGELFF.

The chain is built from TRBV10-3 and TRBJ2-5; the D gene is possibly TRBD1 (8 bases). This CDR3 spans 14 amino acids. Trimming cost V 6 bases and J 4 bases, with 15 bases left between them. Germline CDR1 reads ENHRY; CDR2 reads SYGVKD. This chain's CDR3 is CAIRPDREGETQYF. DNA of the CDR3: TGTGCCATCAGACCGGACAGGGAGGGAGAGACCCAGTACTTC.

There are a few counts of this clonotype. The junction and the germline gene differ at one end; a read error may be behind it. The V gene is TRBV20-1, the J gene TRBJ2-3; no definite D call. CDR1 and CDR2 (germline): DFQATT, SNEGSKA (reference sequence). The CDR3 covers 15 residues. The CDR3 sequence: CSARGPHPSTDTQYF. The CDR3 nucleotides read TGCAGTGCCAGAGGTCCACACCCGAGCACAGATACGCAGTATTTT.

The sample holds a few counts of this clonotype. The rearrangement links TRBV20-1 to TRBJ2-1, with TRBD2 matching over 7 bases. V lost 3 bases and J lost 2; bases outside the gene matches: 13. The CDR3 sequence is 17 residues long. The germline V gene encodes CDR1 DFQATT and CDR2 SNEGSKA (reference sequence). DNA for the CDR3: TGCAGTGCTAGGGTTTTAGCGGGCTGGCCCCCCTACAATGAGCAGTTCTTC. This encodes CSARVLAGWPPYNEQFF.

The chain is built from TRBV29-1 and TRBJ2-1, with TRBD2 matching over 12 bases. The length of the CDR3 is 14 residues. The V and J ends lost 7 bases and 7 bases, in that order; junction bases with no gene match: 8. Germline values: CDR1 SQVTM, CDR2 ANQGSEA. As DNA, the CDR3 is TGCAGCGCCGCCCCTAGCGGGAGGGGTAATGAGCAGTTCTTC. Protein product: CSAAPSGRGNEQFF.

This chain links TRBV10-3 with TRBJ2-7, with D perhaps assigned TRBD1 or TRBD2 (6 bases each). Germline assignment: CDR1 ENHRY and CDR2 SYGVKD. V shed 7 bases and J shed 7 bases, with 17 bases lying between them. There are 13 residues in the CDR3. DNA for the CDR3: TGTGCCATCACCTGGGATGAGGGGGGAGAGCAGTACTTC. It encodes CAITWDEGGEQYF.

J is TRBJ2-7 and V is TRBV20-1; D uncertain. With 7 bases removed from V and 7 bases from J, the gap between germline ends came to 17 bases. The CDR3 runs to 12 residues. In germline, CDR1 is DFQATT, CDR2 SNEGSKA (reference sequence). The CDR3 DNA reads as TGCAGTGTTCGCGCAAGGGTGGGGGAGCAGTACTTC. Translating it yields CSVRARVGEQYF.

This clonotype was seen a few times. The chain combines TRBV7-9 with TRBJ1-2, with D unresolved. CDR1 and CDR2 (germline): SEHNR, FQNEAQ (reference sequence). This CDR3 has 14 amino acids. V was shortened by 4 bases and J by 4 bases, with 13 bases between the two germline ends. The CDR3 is CASSSQQTLYGYTF. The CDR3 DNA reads TGTGCCAGCAGCTCACAACAGACTCTCTATGGCTACACCTTC.

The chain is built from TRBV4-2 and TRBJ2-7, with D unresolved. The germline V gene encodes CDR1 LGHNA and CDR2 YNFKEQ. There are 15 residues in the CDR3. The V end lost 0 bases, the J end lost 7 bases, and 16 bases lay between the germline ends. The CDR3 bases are TGTGCCAGCAGCCAAGATTTAGCCACCCCCTCTGAGCAGTACTTC. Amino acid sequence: CASSQDLATPSEQYF.

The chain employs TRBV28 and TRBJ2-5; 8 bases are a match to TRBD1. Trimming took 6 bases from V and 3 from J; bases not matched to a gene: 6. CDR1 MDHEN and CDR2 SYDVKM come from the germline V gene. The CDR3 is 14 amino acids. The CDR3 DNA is TGTGCCAGCAGCCGCACAGGGGGAAAAGAGACCCAGTACTTC. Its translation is CASSRTGGKETQYF.

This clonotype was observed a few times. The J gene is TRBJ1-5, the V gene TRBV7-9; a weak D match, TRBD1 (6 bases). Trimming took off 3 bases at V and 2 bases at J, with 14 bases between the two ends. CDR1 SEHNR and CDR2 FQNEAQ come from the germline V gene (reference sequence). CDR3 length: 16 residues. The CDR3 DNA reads TGTGCCAGCAGCTTGGGGGGAAAGGGGGGCAATCAGCCCCAGCATTTT. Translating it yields CASSLGGKGGNQPQHF.

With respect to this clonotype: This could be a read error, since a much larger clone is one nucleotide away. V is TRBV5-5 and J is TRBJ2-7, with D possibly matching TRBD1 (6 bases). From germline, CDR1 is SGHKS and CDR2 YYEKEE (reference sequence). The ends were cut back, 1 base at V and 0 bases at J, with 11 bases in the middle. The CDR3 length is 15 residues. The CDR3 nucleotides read TGTGCCAGCAGCTTGTCAGGGGCTGCCTCCTACGAGCAGTACTTC. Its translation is CASSLSGAASYEQYF.

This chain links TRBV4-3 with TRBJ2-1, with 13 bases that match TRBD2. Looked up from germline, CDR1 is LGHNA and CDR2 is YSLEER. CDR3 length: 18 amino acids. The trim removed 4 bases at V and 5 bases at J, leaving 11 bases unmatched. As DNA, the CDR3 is TGCGCCAGCAGCCGCCGACTAGCGGGGGGCCCGAAAGACAATGAGCAGTTCTTC. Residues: CASSRRLAGGPKDNEQFF.

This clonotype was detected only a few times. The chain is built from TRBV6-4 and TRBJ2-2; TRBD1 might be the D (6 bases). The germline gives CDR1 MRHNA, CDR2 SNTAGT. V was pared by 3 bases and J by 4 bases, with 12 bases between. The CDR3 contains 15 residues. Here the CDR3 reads CASSEQGWVTGELFF. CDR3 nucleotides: TGTGCCAGCAGTGAACAGGGTTGGGTCACCGGGGAGCTGTTTTTT.